A single sample is the source of the 27 T cell receptor beta chains below, sequenced in a study of blood T cell dynamics during melanoma immunotherapy. As for time point: pre-treatment baseline. Clones were sequenced by immunoSEQ multiplex PCR, and TCRdb holds only the in-frame ones, with some missing. Among nearly 25,000 clones listed, roughly 87% were seen once. Specimen: blood, collected from a patient treated with checkpoint blockade. These TCRs come from a human donor with melanoma.

The genes are TRBV2 and TRBJ1-4; 7 bases are a match to TRBD1. V gave up 10 bases and J gave up 8 bases; unmatched junction bases: 7. The CDR3 covers 12 residues. Germline lookup yields CDR1 SNHLY and CDR2 FYNNEI. Written as DNA, the CDR3 is TGTGCCACACAGGGGTCTGGCGAAAAACTGTTTTTT. Translation gives CATQGSGEKLFF.

This chain joins TRBV4-1 and TRBJ1-5; D not certain. Between the trimmed V and J ends, which lost 2 bases and 7 bases, there was a span of 18 bases. The CDR3 consists of 16 residues. From germline, CDR1 is MGHRA and CDR2 YSYEKL. The chain's CDR3 is CASSQFGGRMEQPQHF. The CDR3 bases are TGCGCCAGCAGCCAATTCGGTGGCAGGATGGAGCAGCCCCAGCATTTT.

The CDR3 sequence is CASSSLRVMSNQPQHF. Here the CDR3 DNA reads TGTGCCAGTAGTAGTTTAAGGGTGATGAGCAATCAGCCCCAGCATTTT. This chain uses TRBV19 with TRBJ1-5; D is unresolved. CDR3 length: 16 amino acids. Germline lookup yields CDR1 LNHDA and CDR2 SQIVND (reference sequence). Between the trimmed V and J ends, which lost 4 bases and 1 base, there was a span of 14 bases.

The J gene is TRBJ1-5, the V gene TRBV1; the D call of TRBD1 is as the table states it, not checked on the DNA. TRBV1 is noted as a pseudogene. The CDR3 has 12 residues. The CDR3 DNA reads TGCACCGTGGGACAGTTAAATCAGCCCCAGCATTTT. Its protein is CTVGQLNQPQHF.

This chain uses TRBV9 with TRBJ2-7, with D hard to call. Germline V gene data show CDR1 as SGDLS and CDR2 as YYNGEE. The length of the CDR3 is 15 residues. Trimming pared 4 bases from V and 2 bases from J, leaving 16 bases between. The DNA for the CDR3 is TGTGCCAGCAGCCTACGTGAATTGACTGCCTACGAGCAGTACTTC. It specifies CASSLRELTAYEQYF.

The gene calls are TRBV19 and TRBJ1-5, with 8 bases that match TRBD1. CDR1 and CDR2 from the germline V gene are LNHDA and SQIVND (reference sequence). The CDR3 totals 20 residues. V lost 4 bases to trimming and J lost 9 bases; unmatched junction nucleotides: 26. The CDR3 loop is CASSTRTGISGWDIRGPQHF. CDR3 bases: TGTGCCAGTAGTACCCGGACAGGGATCTCGGGATGGGATATCCGGGGGCCCCAGCATTTT.

The V gene is TRBV5-1, the J gene TRBJ1-1, with 8 bases that match TRBD1. The CDR3 loop spans 14 amino acids. With 1 base clipped from V and 5 bases from J, the junction kept 4 bases outside the gene matches. Germline V gene lookup returns CDR1 SGHRS and CDR2 YFSETQ. The CDR3 is CASSLTGGWTEAFF. CDR3 nucleotide sequence: TGCGCCAGCAGCTTGACAGGGGGTTGGACTGAAGCTTTCTTT.

V usage is TRBV5-1 and J usage is TRBJ2-3; D ambiguous. V lost 7 bases, J lost 5 bases, and 20 bases lay in between. CDR3 size: 15 residues. Germline CDR1 reads SGHRS; CDR2 reads YFSETQ. The CDR3, as DNA: TGCGCCAGCCGACCCGGGCTGGATGCACAAGATACGCAGTATTTT. This translates into CASRPGLDAQDTQYF.

V and J are TRBV5-1 and TRBJ2-7; D may be TRBD1 or TRBD2 (5 bases each). This CDR3 has 14 amino acids. V gave up 4 bases and J gave up 3 bases, with 14 bases separating them. CDR1 and CDR2 (germline): SGHRS, YFSETQ. The CDR3: CASSPLGVFYEQYF. CDR3 bases: TGCGCCAGCAGCCCCCTGGGGGTTTTCTACGAGCAGTACTTC. Full variable domain (missing parts from reference TRBV5-1 and TRBJ2-7): KAGVTQTPRYLIKTRGQQVTLSCSPISGHRSVSWYQQTPGQGLQFLFEYFSETQRNKGNFPGRFSGRQFSNSRSEMNVSTLELGDSALYLCASSPLGVFYEQYFGPGTRLTVT.

The chain links TRBV10-3 to TRBJ1-5; TRBD1 agrees at 7 bases. The trim removed 6 bases at V and 7 bases at J, leaving 9 bases unmatched. This CDR3 contains 14 residues. The germline gives CDR1 ENHRY, CDR2 SYGVKD. The CDR3 spells CAISKPGGSQPQHF. The DNA for the CDR3 is TGTGCCATCAGCAAGCCAGGGGGAAGCCAGCCCCAGCATTTT.

This clone was detected only a few times. The chain has TRBV7-9 and TRBJ1-5, with D possibly being TRBD1 (6 bases). The CDR3 totals 18 residues. V shed 5 bases and J shed 5 bases, with 25 bases lying between them. CDR1 and CDR2 (germline): SEHNR, FQNEAQ (reference sequence). CDR3 nucleotide sequence: TGTGCCAGCAGCCGAGGGGGACTTCCAGGCCCCGGGGATCAGCCCCAGCATTTT. Its protein is CASSRGGLPGPGDQPQHF.

The chain employs TRBV28 and TRBJ2-7; 7 bases align to TRBD1. There are 15 residues in the CDR3. CDR1 is MDHEN, CDR2 SYDVKM, per germline. Trimming removed 6 bases from V and 0 bases from J; junction bases left unmatched: 8. DNA of the CDR3: TGTGCCAGCAGCCTCCCCGGACAGGCCTCCTACGAGCAGTACTTC. This encodes CASSLPGQASYEQYF. Filled out from reference TRBV28 and TRBJ2-7, the complete variable domain reads DVKVTQSSRYLVKRTGEKVFLECVQDMDHENMFWYRQDPGLGLRLIYFSYDVKMKEKGDIPEGYSVSREKKERFSLILESASTNQTSMYLCASSLPGQASYEQYFGPGTRLTVT.

This clone was found a few times. This rearrangement joins TRBV28 to TRBJ1-2; D is undetermined. The CDR3 is made up of 11 amino acids. Per germline, CDR1 MDHEN and CDR2 SYDVKM. V shed 5 bases and J shed 7 bases, with 8 bases lying between them. The CDR3 loop reads CASSTLGGYTF. The CDR3 nucleotides read TGTGCCAGCAGTACCTTGGGTGGCTACACCTTC.

This sequence joins TRBV7-9 and TRBJ2-2; no definite D call. CDR3 length: 15 residues. V shed 6 bases and J shed 2 bases, with 13 bases lying between them. Germline CDR1 reads SEHNR; CDR2 reads FQNEAQ (reference sequence). The CDR3 DNA reads TGTGCCAGCAGACCAGACAAGATAAACACCGGGGAGCTGTTTTTT. It encodes CASRPDKINTGELFF.

The chain is built from TRBV28 and TRBJ2-7; 8 bases agree with TRBD2. Trimming took 3 bases from V and 6 from J; bases not matched to a gene: 10. Looked up from germline, CDR1 is MDHEN and CDR2 is SYDVKM. The CDR3 runs to 15 residues. Here the CDR3 DNA reads TGTGCCAGCAGTTTGCCTCCCGGGACTAGAAGCGAGCAGTACTTC. Translation: CASSLPPGTRSEQYF.

This chain connects TRBV11-2 to TRBJ2-2; no clear D gene. The length of the CDR3 is 14 residues. With 2 bases removed from V and 13 bases from J, the gap between germline ends came to 17 bases. Germline V gene sequence: CDR1 SGHAT, CDR2 FQNNGV. The CDR3 nucleotides are TGTGCCAGCAGCTTAAAAGAAGGAAAGTTAGGGCTGTTTTTT. Residues: CASSLKEGKLGLFF.

V is TRBV7-2 and J is TRBJ2-7; no firm D call. V was clipped by 3 bases and J by 6 bases, with 12 bases between them. Germline V gene sequence: CDR1 SGHTA, CDR2 FQGNSA. This CDR3 contains 13 residues. The DNA of the CDR3 is TGTGCCAGCAGCTTCGGTGCCCTTGGCGAGCAGTACTTC. As protein: CASSFGALGEQYF.

The V gene is TRBV27, the J gene TRBJ2-5; 12 nucleotides match TRBD2. V lost 5 bases and J lost 5; bases outside the gene matches: 6. There are 15 residues in the CDR3. Germline V CDR1 and CDR2: MNHEY, SMNVEV (reference sequence). The chain's CDR3 is CASSPGLAGFETQYF. The DNA for the CDR3 is TGTGCCAGCAGTCCAGGACTAGCGGGATTCGAGACCCAGTACTTC.

The chain is built from TRBV5-1 and TRBJ1-5; D is undetermined. CDR1 is SGHRS and CDR2 is YFSETQ in the germline V gene. This CDR3 contains 15 residues. Trimming took off 4 bases at V and 1 base at J, with 12 bases between the two ends. The CDR3 is CASSLSGVSNQPQHF. In DNA form, the CDR3 reads TGCGCCAGCAGCCTCTCCGGGGTGAGCAATCAGCCCCAGCATTTT.

The genes are TRBV27 and TRBJ2-7; TRBD1 might be the D (6 bases). Germline CDR1 and CDR2: MNHEY and SMNVEV (reference sequence). The CDR3 has 16 residues. V was cut by 3 bases and J by 7 bases, with 22 bases left in between. CDR3 protein: CASSFYGVQGIMEQYF. The DNA for the CDR3 is TGTGCCAGCAGTTTTTACGGGGTTCAGGGGATAATGGAGCAGTACTTC.

The chain is built from TRBV2 and TRBJ2-1; tentatively, D is TRBD2 (6 bases). From germline, CDR1 is SNHLY and CDR2 FYNNEI. V lost 2 bases and J lost 7, with 15 bases in between. The CDR3 totals 15 residues. The CDR3 DNA is TGTGCCAGCAGTGAACTCTGGGAGGTCTGGAATGAGCAGTTCTTC. Its protein product is CASSELWEVWNEQFF.

V and J are TRBV7-9 and TRBJ2-6; D is unclear. The CDR3 sequence is 15 residues long. The ends were cut back, 5 bases at V and 0 bases at J, with 8 bases in the middle. CDR1 and CDR2 (germline): SEHNR, FQNEAQ (reference sequence). The CDR3 protein is CASSLHNSGANVLTF. In DNA form, the CDR3 reads TGTGCCAGCAGCCTACACAACTCTGGGGCCAACGTCCTGACTTTC. The whole variable domain, remainder taken from reference TRBV7-9 and TRBJ2-6, is DTGVSQNPRHKITKRGQNVTFRCDPISEHNRLYWYRQTLGQGPEFLTYFQNEAQLEKSRLLSDRFSAERPKGSFSTLEIQRTEQGDSAMYLCASSLHNSGANVLTFGAGSRLTVL.

The DNA for the CDR3 is TGTGCCAGCAGCGTAGATCTGGACAGGGGTGTGAACACTGAAGCTTTCTTT. This sequence encodes CASSVDLDRGVNTEAFF. The chain employs TRBV9 and TRBJ1-1, with 9 positions matching TRBD1. CDR1 SGDLS and CDR2 YYNGEE come from the germline V gene. The CDR3 extends over 17 amino acids. V was pared by 0 bases and J by 0 bases, with 6 bases of the junction left unmatched.

J is TRBJ1-1 and V is TRBV11-2, with a weak D call TRBD1 (5 bases). Germline lookup yields CDR1 SGHAT and CDR2 FQNNGV. V shed 1 base and J shed 4 bases, with 10 bases lying between them. This CDR3 region has 14 residues. The CDR3 coding sequence is TGTGCCAGCAGCTTAGCCGGGGGGTTCACTGAAGCTTTCTTT. Encoded protein: CASSLAGGFTEAFF.

J is TRBJ2-7 and V is TRBV5-1; possible D gene TRBD2, 5 bases. Germline CDR1 SGHRS, CDR2 YFSETQ. The CDR3 loop spans 14 amino acids. Trimming shortened V by 3 bases and J by 2 bases, and 12 bases separated the two germline ends. The CDR3 DNA is TGCGCCAGCAGCTCCAATAGCGCTGCCTACGAGCAGTACTTC. Translation: CASSSNSAAYEQYF.

V gene TRBV28 combines with J gene TRBJ2-3; D is unclear. This CDR3 has 12 amino acids. V lost 7 bases and J 6 bases, leaving 11 bases between the germline ends. Germline V gene lookup returns CDR1 MDHEN and CDR2 SYDVKM. The CDR3 coding sequence is TGTGCCAGCAAGACCCCTGGGGATACGCAGTATTTT. Its protein product is CASKTPGDTQYF.

This clone was observed a single time. V usage is TRBV28 and J usage is TRBJ2-3; D is unresolved. V was clipped by 4 bases and J by 2 bases, with 10 bases between them. Germline assignment: CDR1 MDHEN and CDR2 SYDVKM. The CDR3 is 14 residues long. Here the CDR3 reads CASSSRASTDTQYF. The CDR3 bases are TGTGCCAGCAGTTCCCGGGCCTCCACAGATACGCAGTATTTT.